Presented here are 14 T cell receptor beta chains from one specimen sequenced in a study of control samples from healthy donors and cancer patients. Assay used: immunoSEQ multiplex PCR; TCRdb lists only in-frame clones, some missing. Here the sample spans about 140,000 clones, 80% to 90% being singletons. What was sequenced was blood. These receptors were collected from a man between 18 and 29 years old in good health.

V is TRBV11-2 and J is TRBJ1-1; D is possibly TRBD1 (6 bases). This CDR3 comprises 14 residues. Germline loops: CDR1 SGHAT, CDR2 FQNNGV. The ends were cut back, 3 bases at V and 11 bases at J, with 19 bases in the middle. The CDR3 DNA follows: TGTGCCAGCAGCTTCAATTCTCAAGGGGACACGGCTTTCTTT. It is translated as CASSFNSQGDTAFF.

The V and J genes are TRBV30 and TRBJ1-1; the match to TRBD1 covers 7 bases. Per germline, CDR1 GTSNPN and CDR2 SVGIG (reference sequence). The V segment lost 3 bases and the J segment 4 bases; nucleotides outside the gene matches: 11. This CDR3 contains 15 residues. CDR3 DNA: TGTGCCTGGAGCCACCCGAGGACAGGAAGCACTGAAGCTTTCTTT. Its translation: CAWSHPRTGSTEAFF.

The V and J genes are TRBV2 and TRBJ2-2, with a possible D match to TRBD2 (6 bases). The CDR3 contains 14 residues. Germline loops: CDR1 SNHLY, CDR2 FYNNEI. V was shortened by 5 bases and J by 4 bases, with 11 bases between the two germline ends. The CDR3 coding sequence is TGTGCCAGCAGTAGCGGGCGGGTCACCGGGGAGCTGTTTTTT. Its protein product is CASSSGRVTGELFF.

The chain employs TRBV4-2 and TRBJ2-7; TRBD2 aligns across 12 bases. Trimming removed 2 bases from V and 1 base from J; junction bases left unmatched: 6. CDR3 size: 17 residues. CDR1 LGHNA and CDR2 YNFKEQ come from the germline V gene. CDR3 protein: CASSQRTSGEGSYEQYF. For the CDR3, the DNA is TGTGCCAGCAGCCAAAGGACTAGCGGGGAAGGGTCCTACGAGCAGTACTTC.

V and J are TRBV6-5 and TRBJ1-4; 8 bases fit TRBD1. Germline V CDR1 and CDR2: MNHEY, SVGAGI. This CDR3 region has 13 residues. J lost 5 bases, V lost 8 bases, and 4 bases had no gene match. The CDR3: CASAGQENEKLFF. CDR3 DNA sequence: TGTGCCAGCGCGGGACAGGAAAATGAAAAACTGTTTTTT.

This clone has just one count. Its ends do not fully match the called genes, so a read error is possible. V is TRBV4-2 and J is TRBJ1-1; D is unresolved. CDR1 and CDR2 from the germline V gene are LGHNA and YNFKEQ. The CDR3 is 14 residues long. In DNA form, the CDR3 reads TGTGCCAGCAGCCAAGATAACCAGAACGCTGAAGCTTTCTTT. Amino acids: CASSQDNQNAEAFF.

Only a few counts were recorded for this clone. V usage is TRBV5-4 and J usage is TRBJ1-2; D is uncertain. The CDR3 is 14 residues long. The V and J ends lost 0 bases and 6 bases respectively, with 12 bases between them. Germline V CDR1 and CDR2: SGHNT, YYREEE (reference sequence). CDR3 nucleotide sequence: TGTGCCAGCAGCTTGGGGAGAAGCCCGGATGGCTACACCTTC. Its translation: CASSLGRSPDGYTF. Drawing the rest from reference TRBV5-4 and TRBJ1-2, the complete variable domain is ETGVTQSPTHLIKTRGQQVTLRCSSQSGHNTVSWYQQALGQGPQFIFQYYREEENGRGNFPPRFSGLQFPNYSSELNVNALELDDSALYLCASSLGRSPDGYTFGSGTRLTVV.

The J gene is TRBJ1-2, the V gene TRBV7-2, with D uncertain. This CDR3 has 13 amino acids. Trimming shortened V by 1 base and J by 2 bases, and 5 bases separated the two germline ends. Germline lookup yields CDR1 SGHTA and CDR2 FQGNSA. Here the CDR3 DNA reads TGTGCCAGCAGCTTAGGCATGAACTATGGCTACACCTTC. Its translation: CASSLGMNYGYTF.

The V call is TRBV7-8, the J call TRBJ2-1, with unresolved D. CDR1 and CDR2 from the germline V gene are SGHVS and FQNEAQ. The CDR3 loop spans 11 amino acids. V was shortened by 5 bases and J by 9 bases, with 8 bases between the two germline ends. This CDR3 reads CASSVDGEQFF. CDR3 nucleotides: TGTGCCAGCAGCGTGGACGGTGAGCAGTTCTTC. The full variable domain, rest sourced from reference TRBV7-8 and TRBJ2-1, is GAGVSQSPRYKVAKRGQDVALRCDPISGHVSLFWYQQALGQGPEFLTYFQNEAQLDKSGLPSDRFFAERPEGSVSTLKIQRTQQEDSAVYLCASSVDGEQFFGPGTRLTVL.

As concerns this clone: Other DNA sequences within the sample encode an identical CDR3. V gene TRBV28 combines with J gene TRBJ1-2, with D uncertain. V dropped 4 bases and J dropped 5 bases, with 8 bases sitting between them. Germline V lookup: CDR1 MDHEN, CDR2 SYDVKM. The CDR3 has 12 amino acids. The CDR3 coding sequence is TGTGCCAGCAGTTCCTCGGGGTATGGCTACACCTTC. Its protein is CASSSSGYGYTF.

The chain carries TRBV19 and TRBJ1-1, with D perhaps matching TRBD1 (6 bases). CDR1 and CDR2 (germline): LNHDA, SQIVND (reference sequence). This CDR3 comprises 13 residues. The V gene lost 9 bases and the J gene lost 6 bases, with 17 bases spanning the gap. The CDR3 protein is CASQNYGGSEAFF. DNA for the CDR3: TGTGCCAGCCAGAATTACGGGGGCTCTGAAGCTTTCTTT.

This clone has a single count. J is TRBJ1-2 and V is TRBV6-5; 7 positions match TRBD1. Germline loops: CDR1 MNHEY, CDR2 SVGAGI. The CDR3 length is 15 residues. The J segment lost 2 bases and the V segment lost 5 bases, leaving 8 bases of the junction unmatched. CDR3 nucleotides: TGTGCCAGCAGTCGCCAGGGGGGGGCCAACTATGGCTACACCTTC. As protein: CASSRQGGANYGYTF.

The chain employs TRBV6-5 and TRBJ2-7; 11 bases agree with TRBD1. The CDR3 is 14 residues long. The V segment lost 5 bases and the J segment 2 bases; nucleotides outside the gene matches: 2. Germline loops: CDR1 MNHEY, CDR2 SVGAGI. In nucleotides, the CDR3 is TGTGCCAGCAGTAGGGGACAGGGGGCCTACGAGCAGTACTTC. This encodes CASSRGQGAYEQYF.

The V call is TRBV10-3, the J call TRBJ2-5; 7 nucleotides agree with TRBD1. CDR1 is ENHRY and CDR2 is SYGVKD in the germline V gene. The CDR3 loop spans 13 amino acids. V lost 10 bases, J lost 3 bases, and 8 bases stayed unmatched. CDR3 coding DNA: TGTGCCACACAGACAGGGACAGAAGAGACCCAGTACTTC. Residues: CATQTGTEETQYF.